This T cell receptor beta chain emerged from a study of T cells in women clearing cervical HPV infection. Looking at the study overall: Control women cleared a single incident HPV16 infection within 12 months.

As concerns this clone: The read ends 3 residues before the CDR3 terminus; that terminus is restored from the germline J gene.

Clones were read by immunoSEQ multiplex PCR, and TCRdb kept only the in-frame ones, dropping some. Found here are roughly 22,000 clones; the top ten clones hold 9% to 15%. The germline V gene encodes CDR1 SEHNR and CDR2 FQNEAQ (reference sequence). The CDR3 totals 13 residues. The V and J ends lost 5 bases and 6 bases, in that order; junction bases with no gene match: 6. This sequence was found in a woman aged 18 to 75 with a cervical HPV16 infection that either progressed to CIN3+ or cleared (not recorded which). V usage is TRBV7-9 and J usage is TRBJ1-2; 7 bases agree with TRBD1. What was sequenced was blood buffy coat. This CDR3 reads CASSPQGGNGYTF. Partial CDR3 DNA: TGTGCCAGCAGCCCGCAGGGGGGAAATGGC.